Below are 5 T cell receptor beta chains sequenced from a single sample in a study of beta chain features in type 1 diabetes. All of the isolated RNA was reverse transcribed, so expressed TCRB transcripts were sequenced. The protocol was immunoSEQ multiplex PCR, while the TCRdb copy is restricted to in-frame clones and leaves out a portion. This table holds about 250,000 clones, roughly 13% found once. What was sequenced was naive CD4+ T cells from blood. These receptors came from a woman aged 40 to 50 in good health.

The CDR3: CASSASGGTDTQYF. The CDR3 DNA is TGTGCCAGCAGCGCTAGCGGGGGAACAGATACGCAGTATTTT. The rearrangement uses TRBV9 and TRBJ2-3, with 10 bases matching TRBD2. The CDR3 spans 14 residues. The V gene's germline CDR1 is SGDLS and CDR2 YYNGEE. J was trimmed by 3 bases and V by 3 bases; bases with no gene match: 1.

J is TRBJ1-1 and V is TRBV19; D is unresolved. V lost 9 bases and J 10 bases, leaving 18 bases between the germline ends. The CDR3 consists of 12 residues. The V gene's germline CDR1 is LNHDA and CDR2 SQIVND (reference sequence). DNA of the CDR3: TGTGCCAGCAGCCCTGGAGGGAGGAGAGCTTTCTTT. Its translation: CASSPGGRRAFF.

This clone was recorded a few times. The chain joins TRBV10-3 to TRBJ2-1; D is perhaps TRBD2 (6 bases). Trimming pared 0 bases from V and 8 bases from J, leaving 17 bases between. The germline CDR1 and CDR2 sequences are ENHRY and SYGVKD. The CDR3 length is 16 residues. As DNA, the CDR3 is TGTGCCATCAGTGAGTCAGCCGGGACTCTGGGCGATGAGCAGTTCTTC. Translated, it gives CAISESAGTLGDEQFF.

V usage is TRBV4-1 and J usage is TRBJ1-1, with D hard to call. Trimming took 1 base from V and 1 from J, leaving 16 bases between them. The CDR3 length is 17 residues. Looked up from germline, CDR1 is MGHRA and CDR2 is YSYEKL. The CDR3 DNA reads as TGCGCCAGCAGCCAAGCCCCACCGCGAGGGCCGAACACTGAAGCTTTCTTT. This codes for CASSQAPPRGPNTEAFF.

This clone showed up just a few times. The J gene is TRBJ2-1, the V gene TRBV5-1; D uncertain. The CDR3 has 13 residues. The V end was cut by 2 bases, the J end by 4 bases, with 7 bases between. Germline V gives CDR1 SGHRS, CDR2 YFSETQ. In DNA, the CDR3 is TGCGCCAGCAGCTTTGCGGTTTACAATGAGCAGTTCTTC. Translation: CASSFAVYNEQFF.